This passage covers 17 T cell receptor beta chains from one sample sequenced in a study of monozygotic twins with inflammatory bowel disease. TCRdb reprocessed the 5' RACE reads, with one entry per CDR3 protein and no DNA. The listing records approximately 400,000 distinct CDR3 sequences. The material sequenced was blood. These receptors were taken from a human donor with ulcerative colitis or Crohn's disease, or a healthy co-twin of an affected twin (not recorded which).

The rearrangement uses TRBV5-1 and TRBJ2-7; TCRdb gives TRBD1 as the D gene, but with no DNA this cannot be confirmed. Germline lookup yields CDR1 SGHRS and CDR2 YFSETQ. The CDR3 runs to 16 residues. CDR3 region: CASSIYSTRETYEQYF.

The chain couples TRBV12-3 or TRBV12-4 to TRBJ2-7; TCRdb names TRBD2, which stays unverified in the absence of DNA. This CDR3 has 12 amino acids. The CDR3 spells CASSSYSRDANF.

This sequence joins TRBV28 and TRBJ2-7; lacking DNA, the TRBD1 call made by TCRdb goes unchecked. The germline V gene has CDR1 MDHEN and CDR2 SYDVKM. The CDR3 is made up of 16 amino acids. The CDR3 reads CASKGTGTGGSYEQYF.

The chain has TRBV18 and TRBJ1-1; TCRdb proposes TRBD1, but this gene call is untestable without DNA. From germline, CDR1 is KGHSH and CDR2 LQKENI. This CDR3 spans 15 amino acids. The CDR3 is CASSPPGQGGTEAFF.

The chain combines TRBV5-4 with TRBJ1-1. Germline loops: CDR1 SGHNT, CDR2 YYREEE (reference sequence). CDR3 size: 12 residues. CDR3 residues: CASSFKNTEAFF.

This chain's CDR3 is CASIDRNGVTNEKLFF. This chain uses TRBV19 with TRBJ1-4. The CDR3 consists of 16 residues. The germline gives CDR1 LNHDA, CDR2 SQIVND (reference sequence).

The V gene is TRBV6-1, the J gene TRBJ2-1; TCRdb returns TRBD2, unconfirmable since there is no DNA. This CDR3 comprises 18 residues. Germline CDR1 MNHNS, CDR2 SASEGT. The CDR3 sequence: CASSERPSGGTSYNEQFF.

The rearrangement joins TRBV29-1 to TRBJ2-5. This CDR3 contains 13 residues. Germline V gene data show CDR1 as SQVTM and CDR2 as ANQGSEA. The CDR3 region is CSVETVNQETQYF.

The V and J genes are TRBV12-3 or TRBV12-4 and TRBJ2-3; without DNA, the TCRdb call of TRBD1 cannot be checked. CDR3 length: 15 residues. CDR3 residues: CASSSYRAGRDTQYF.

The chain joins TRBV5-1 to TRBJ1-2. CDR1 is SGHRS and CDR2 is YFSETQ in the germline V gene. This CDR3 is 14 amino acids long. This CDR3 reads CASSLEVRTYGYTF.

V and J are TRBV18 and TRBJ1-1; TCRdb gives TRBD1 as the D gene, but with no DNA this cannot be confirmed. Germline V CDR1 and CDR2: KGHSH, LQKENI. The CDR3 covers 15 residues. The CDR3 reads CASSSGAGRDTEAFF.

The chain is built from TRBV11-2 and TRBJ2-2; TCRdb reports TRBD2, a call that lacks DNA to check it against. Germline-derived CDR1 and CDR2 are SGHAT and FQNNGV. CDR3 length: 16 residues. CDR3 sequence reads: CASSRRGGEDTGELFF.

The CDR3 protein is CSARDSRGSGNTIYF. The gene calls are TRBV20-1 and TRBJ1-3; the D gene TCRdb calls, TRBD1, cannot be checked with no DNA. The germline V gene encodes CDR1 DFQATT and CDR2 SNEGSKA (reference sequence). This CDR3 contains 15 residues.

The chain employs TRBV10-3 and TRBJ2-6; TCRdb designates TRBD1, a call that cannot be tested without DNA. Germline CDR1 ENHRY, CDR2 SYGVKD. The CDR3 runs 19 residues. This CDR3 reads CAISESGQAGNSGANVLTF.

The gene calls are TRBV6-1 and TRBJ1-3. From germline, CDR1 is MNHNS and CDR2 SASEGT. CDR3 length: 14 residues. CDR3 sequence reads: CASSDPGVGNTIYF.

This sequence joins TRBV12-3 or TRBV12-4 and TRBJ2-1; TCRdb proposes TRBD1, but this gene call is untestable without DNA. The CDR3 sequence is 13 residues long. CDR3 protein: CASLFGGGNEQFF.

The CDR3 reads CASSDYAGTHNEQFF. This chain joins TRBV6-1 and TRBJ2-1; as DNA is missing, the TRBD2 call by TCRdb cannot be tested. The CDR3 contains 15 residues. CDR1 is MNHNS and CDR2 is SASEGT in the germline V gene.